Below, 5 T cell receptor beta chains from the same sample are listed, as sequenced in a study of cytomegalovirus exposure and HLA in healthy donors. Use of 60 Vbeta and 13 Jbeta primers characterized the PCR. Sequencing used immunoSEQ multiplex PCR; TCRdb keeps in-frame clones, though not all of them. The table shows roughly 150,000 clones, with roughly 80% occurring only once. Sample: PBMCs. These receptor sequences come from a girl aged 2-10 years in good health and CMV-seropositive.

V and J are TRBV2 and TRBJ2-3; 9 positions agree with TRBD2. The CDR3 is 15 residues long. Germline trimming cut 1 base from V and 3 bases from J; bases unmatched to any gene: 2. Per the germline V gene, CDR1 is SNHLY and CDR2 is FYNNEI. CDR3: CASSEGGRATDTQYF. CDR3 sequence (DNA): TGTGCCAGCAGTGAAGGCGGGAGGGCGACAGATACGCAGTATTTT.

V usage is TRBV28 and J usage is TRBJ2-7; 10 bases match TRBD2. CDR3 size: 17 residues. V was pared by 9 bases and J by 4 bases, with 18 bases of the junction left unmatched. Per germline, CDR1 MDHEN and CDR2 SYDVKM. The CDR3 spells CASKHREPSGRMYEQYF. The CDR3 nucleotides read TGTGCCAGTAAACACAGGGAACCTAGCGGGAGAATGTACGAGCAGTACTTC.

This rearrangement joins TRBV29-1 to TRBJ2-1, with 12 nucleotides matching TRBD2. The CDR3 spans 17 residues. V was pared by 7 bases and J by 0 bases, with 10 bases of the junction left unmatched. Germline V gene lookup returns CDR1 SQVTM and CDR2 ANQGSEA. CDR3 residues: CSGFPMGLAGSYNEQFF. The DNA of the CDR3 is TGCAGCGGTTTCCCGATGGGACTAGCGGGCTCCTACAATGAGCAGTTCTTC.

This clone appeared a single time. This sequence joins TRBV7-9 and TRBJ2-1; 11 bases fit TRBD2. V shed 6 bases, J shed 7 bases, and the junction held 11 bases outside the gene matches. The V gene's germline CDR1 is SEHNR and CDR2 FQNEAQ (reference sequence). The CDR3 totals 16 residues. Written as DNA, the CDR3 is TGTGCCAGCAGTCAACCGGGACTAGCGGAGGGGAATGAGCAGTTCTTC. Translating gives CASSQPGLAEGNEQFF.

The CDR3: CASVRDSTPYEQYF. The CDR3 nucleotides are TGTGCCAGCGTCCGGGACAGTACTCCCTACGAGCAGTACTTC. This chain links TRBV7-9 with TRBJ2-7, with 7 bases fitting TRBD1. Losses at the gene ends were 8 bases for V and 2 bases for J; bases not matched to a gene: 9. Germline lookup yields CDR1 SEHNR and CDR2 FQNEAQ (reference sequence). The CDR3 has 14 amino acids.